Each of the 10 T cell receptor beta chains below was sequenced from the same sample in a study of T-cell memory formation after mild COVID-19. TCRdb re-derived calls from the 5' RACE reads in MiXCR, one entry per CDR3 protein. Here the sample spans 400,000 to 450,000 distinct CDR3 sequences, about a sixth being singletons. Sequencing input: PBMCs or a T cell subset sorted from them (not recorded which). All receptors come from a man aged 18 to 30 who had mild COVID-19 (a few samples of this study predate the infection). Cell type and time point are not known.

This clonotype has more than one count but fewer than ten. The chain is built from TRBV11-3 and TRBJ2-2, with 7 bases matching TRBD1. The CDR3 is 16 amino acids. V dropped 5 bases and J dropped 4; count of bases not matched to a gene: 10. Germline assignment: CDR1 SGHNT and CDR2 YENEEA. CDR3: CASSPQRGRGTGELFF. For the CDR3, the DNA is TGTGCCAGCAGCCCCCAGAGGGGGCGAGGCACCGGGGAGCTGTTTTTT.

This clonotype was found a few times. The chain joins TRBV29-1 to TRBJ1-5; 12 nucleotides align to TRBD1. Trimming at V came to 4 bases and at J to 7 bases, leaving 2 bases not matched to a gene. The CDR3 spans 13 residues. Per the germline V gene, CDR1 is SQVTM and CDR2 is ANQGSEA. The CDR3 here is CSVAGTGGQPQHF. In DNA form, the CDR3 reads TGCAGCGTTGCTGGGACAGGGGGCCAGCCCCAGCATTTT.

This clonotype was found a few times. The V and J genes are TRBV4-3 and TRBJ2-4, with 7 bases aligning to TRBD1. This CDR3 is built from 11 residues. Germline lookup yields CDR1 LGHNA and CDR2 YSLEER. The V segment lost 3 bases and the J segment 15 bases; nucleotides outside the gene matches: 5. CDR3 nucleotides: TGCGCCAGCAGCCAGGGGACAGTGAGGTACTTC. Its protein is CASSQGTVRYF.

The sample holds a few counts of this clonotype. The V gene is TRBV3-1, the J gene TRBJ1-5; weak D call: TRBD1 (5 bases). Germline V gene lookup returns CDR1 LGHDT and CDR2 YNNKEL (reference sequence). With 0 bases removed from V and 7 bases from J, the gap between germline ends came to 13 bases. The CDR3 sequence is 15 residues long. DNA for the CDR3: TGTGCCAGCAGCCAAGATCGGGGAGGGGACCAGCCCCAGCATTTT. It yields the protein CASSQDRGGDQPQHF.

This chain uses TRBV24-1 with TRBJ2-3; 7 positions match TRBD1. The CDR3 sequence is 16 residues long. Germline V lookup: CDR1 KGHDR, CDR2 SFDVKD. V dropped 5 bases and J dropped 2; count of bases not matched to a gene: 9. CDR3 sequence reads: CATSVTGQKVTDTQYF. The CDR3 DNA sequence: TGTGCCACCAGTGTAACGGGACAGAAAGTCACAGATACGCAGTATTTT.

V usage is TRBV6-8 and J usage is TRBJ1-1; 7 nucleotides match TRBD1. Germline V gene sequence: CDR1 MNHGY, CDR2 SAAAGT. V lost 8 bases to trimming and J lost 1 base; unmatched junction nucleotides: 10. CDR3 length equals 15 residues. Here the CDR3 DNA reads TGTGCCAGCGGTAGACAGGGACCGAAGAACACTGAAGCTTTCTTT. This translates into CASGRQGPKNTEAFF.

In its sample, this clonotype was seen many times. The chain couples TRBV5-6 to TRBJ2-3; D is tentatively TRBD1 or TRBD2 (5 bases each). The CDR3 runs 14 residues. Germline-derived CDR1 and CDR2 are SGHDT and YYEEEE. V was shortened by 4 bases and J by 1 base, with 10 bases between the two germline ends. CDR3 DNA sequence: TGTGCCAGCAGCCCCCCGGGACGCACAGATACGCAGTATTTT. Translation gives CASSPPGRTDTQYF.

The CDR3 DNA reads TGCAGTGCTAACAGGGGAGGGGATTCACCCCTCCACTTT. Its translation: CSANRGGDSPLHF. The chain employs TRBV20-1 and TRBJ1-6, with 7 bases aligning to TRBD1. J was trimmed by 8 bases and V by 4 bases; bases with no gene match: 5. This CDR3 spans 13 amino acids. Germline CDR1 is DFQATT and CDR2 is SNEGSKA (reference sequence).

This clonotype occurred a few times. The chain uses TRBV7-9 and TRBJ1-5; no clear D gene. The CDR3 contains 11 residues. Germline V gives CDR1 SEHNR, CDR2 FQNEAQ (reference sequence). Deletions cut 5 bases from V and 9 bases from J, with 8 bases between. For the CDR3, the DNA is TGTGCCAGCAGCGCAGGAGGGCCCCAGCATTTT. Its protein product is CASSAGGPQHF.

This clonotype was seen a few times. V and J are TRBV7-2 and TRBJ2-3, with no clear D. Looked up from germline, CDR1 is SGHTA and CDR2 is FQGNSA. V was clipped by 2 bases and J by 2 bases, with 5 bases between them. This CDR3 contains 13 residues. The CDR3 DNA is TGTGCCAGCAGCTTAATGCCCACAGATACGCAGTATTTT. Its protein product is CASSLMPTDTQYF. The variable domain in full, completed from reference TRBV7-2 and TRBJ2-3, reads GAGVSQSPSNKVTEKGKDVELRCDPISGHTALYWYRQSLGQGLEFLIYFQGNSAPDKSGLPSDRFSAERTGGSVSTLTIQRTQQEDSAVYLCASSLMPTDTQYFGPGTRLTVL.